This T cell receptor beta chain comes out of a study of response to subunit inactivated influenza vaccine. This clonotype was picked up a small number of times. TCRdb recomputed calls from the RT-PCR reads with MiXCR, one row per CDR3 protein. The table has approximately 520,000 distinct CDR3 sequences, less than 30% seen once; the top ten hold 1.5% to 2%. Trimming pared 0 bases from V and 2 bases from J, leaving 7 bases between. The germline V gene encodes CDR1 MNHEY and CDR2 SVGAGI. This CDR3 has 14 amino acids. The origin of this receptor is a man aged 50 to 59 who received an inactivated influenza vaccine. This chain uses TRBV6-5 with TRBJ2-5; D gene unclear. The material sequenced was CD4+ T cells sorted from PBMCs, taken roughly 5 days after vaccination. CDR3 sequence: CASSYSIQQETQYF. In nucleotides, the CDR3 is TGTGCCAGCAGTTACTCGATACAGCAAGAGACCCAGTACTTC.